A selection of T cell receptor beta chains follows, all from one sample in a study of CD8 T cells in Susac syndrome. TCRdb re-derived calls from the immunoSEQ multiplex PCR reads in MiXCR, one entry per CDR3 protein. The table has approximately 190,000 distinct CDR3 sequences, around 95% seen once. Sequenced: CD8+ T cells from PBMCs. The receptors come from a human donor with Susac syndrome. Each CDR3 is given with its conserved first and last residue. The D gene is left open where the match is weak. For some rows the clone size is stated as once, few or many, or as a class when expanded; others skip it.

TRBJ2-1,TRBV7-6,-,-,TGTGCCAGCAGCCATGGGAATGAGCAGTTCTTC,CASSHGNEQFF
TRBJ1-2,TRBV11-2,TRBD1,-,TGTGCCAGCAGCAAGATCCGGGACAGGGCTACCTATGGCTACACCTTC,CASSKIRDRATYGYTF
TRBJ2-3,TRBV7-3,TRBD2,-,TGTGCCAGCAGCTCTACGGGGGGACCCACAGATACGCAGTATTTT,CASSSTGGPTDTQYF
TRBJ1-4,TRBV6-5,-,-,TGTGCCACAGGGGTCCCTTCAACTAATGAAAAACTGTTTTTT,CATGVPSTNEKLFF
TRBJ1-1,TRBV28,TRBD1,few,TGTGCCAGTAAGGGGGCTAGCCCTGAAGCTTTCTTT,CASKGASPEAFF
TRBJ2-1,TRBV30,TRBD1,-,TGTGCCTGGAGTTTGACAGGGATCCCCTCCAATGAGCAGTTCTTC,CAWSLTGIPSNEQFF
TRBJ1-4,TRBV4-1,-,-,TGCGCCAGCAGCAAAGGTGACAGAGCAACTAATGAAAAACTGTTTTTT,CASSKGDRATNEKLFF
TRBJ2-5,TRBV29-1,-,-,TGCAGCGTTCCAGAGGTCCGAAGCCAAGAGACCCAGTACTTC,CSVPEVRSQETQYF
TRBJ1-2,TRBV3-1,-,-,TGTGCCAGCAGCCAGGAGGGTGACTATGGCTACACCTTC,CASSQEGDYGYTF
TRBJ2-2,TRBV7-2,TRBD1,-,TGTGCCAGCAGCTTCACGGGACAGCTGAACACCGGGGAGCTGTTTTTT,CASSFTGQLNTGELFF
TRBJ2-3,TRBV9,TRBD1,-,TGTGCCAGCAGCGACCAAACCGTCCGGGACAGGGGATACACAGATACGCAGTATTTT,CASSDQTVRDRGYTDTQYF
TRBJ2-1,TRBV3-1,-,-,TGTGCCAGCAGCCAAGCTAACGACAACAGGGACAATGAGCAGTTCTTC,CASSQANDNRDNEQFF
TRBJ1-1,TRBV20-1,TRBD1,-,TGCAGTGCCAGGCAGGGGGAAACTGAAGCTTTCTTT,CSARQGETEAFF
TRBJ1-2,TRBV27,-,-,TGTGCCAGTTCTGCCCCAGGGGTGGAGGGTGGCTACACCTTC,CASSAPGVEGGYTF
TRBJ1-2,TRBV29-1,TRBD1,-,TGCAGCGTAGTACCGGGACAGGGACCTTATGGCTACACCTTC,CSVVPGQGPYGYTF
TRBJ2-7,TRBV27,-,-,TGTGCCAGCAGTCACACCAAGGGGGGAGAGCAGTACTTC,CASSHTKGGEQYF
TRBJ1-2,TRBV30,-,-,TGTGCCTGGAGTGCACTAGGAGCGGGGGGAGTACATGGCTACACCTTC,CAWSALGAGGVHGYTF
TRBJ2-6,TRBV29-1,TRBD2,once,TGCAGCGTGGGACTAGCGGGGGACTCTGGGGCCAACGTCCTGACTTTC,CSVGLAGDSGANVLTF
TRBJ2-1,TRBV5-1,-,once,TGCGCCAGCAGCCCCGATGGGGCCAGCTCCTACAATGAGCAGTTCTTC,CASSPDGASSYNEQFF
TRBJ2-7,TRBV11-2,-,-,TGTGCCAGCAGCTTAGGGACTATCGTCTACGAGCAGTACTTC,CASSLGTIVYEQYF
TRBJ1-1,TRBV14,-,-,TGTGCCAGCAGCCAATGGGGGACAAACACTGAAGCTTTCTTT,CASSQWGTNTEAFF
TRBJ1-5,TRBV4-1,-,-,TGCGCCAGCAGCCAAGAACAGGGAATAGATCAGCCCCAGCATTTT,CASSQEQGIDQPQHF
TRBJ2-7,TRBV7-9,-,-,TGTGCCAGCAGGCAAACAGGATACGAGCAGTACTTC,CASRQTGYEQYF
TRBJ2-3,TRBV20-1,-,-,TGCAGTGCTCCACCCCAAGGGTGGGCAGATACGCAGTATTTT,CSAPPQGWADTQYF
TRBJ2-3,TRBV6-5,-,-,TGTGCCAGCAGCGGAATCATGACAGATACGCAGTATTTT,CASSGIMTDTQYF
TRBJ2-6,TRBV11-2,-,-,TGTGCCAGCAGCTTATACCCGATGTCTGGGGCCAACGTCCTGACTTTC,CASSLYPMSGANVLTF
TRBJ2-3,TRBV9,TRBD2,-,TGTGCCAGCAGCCTTAGCGGGGCCAGCACAGATACGCAGTATTTT,CASSLSGASTDTQYF
TRBJ2-3,TRBV3-1,TRBD1,-,TGTGCCAGCGGCCGGGACAGGGACTACCGCACAGATACGCAGTATTTT,CASGRDRDYRTDTQYF
TRBJ2-1,TRBV14,-,once,TGTGCCAGCAGCCAAGCATCTAGCCTAATAAACAATGAGCAGTTCTTC,CASSQASSLINNEQFF
TRBJ2-5,TRBV11-2,TRBD2,once,TGTGCCAGCAGCTTATTTGACGGGGGGATGTACTTC,CASSLFDGGMYF
TRBJ1-5,TRBV20-1,-,-,TGCAGTGCGGGCGAGGGCTTTCGAAATCAGCCCCAGCATTTT,CSAGEGFRNQPQHF
TRBJ2-3,TRBV9,TRBD2,-,TGTGCCAGCAACGACGGGAGGTGGACAGATACGCAGTATTTT,CASNDGRWTDTQYF
TRBJ1-1,TRBV7-9,-,-,TGTGCCAGCAGCTTGAGCGGGGATGGCACTGAAGCTTTCTTT,CASSLSGDGTEAFF
TRBJ1-1,TRBV29-1,-,-,TGCAGCGTCCACGGGGAGAACACTGAAGCTTTCTTT,CSVHGENTEAFF
TRBJ2-2,TRBV9,-,-,TGTGCCAGCAGCGTAGACCGGGGCGAAGGGACCGGGGAGCTGTTTTTT,CASSVDRGEGTGELFF
TRBJ2-7,TRBV11-2,TRBD2,-,TGTGCCAGCAGCTCCTGGGAGCTAGCGGGAGGCTACGAGCAGTACTTC,CASSSWELAGGYEQYF
TRBJ2-7,TRBV29-1,TRBD1,-,TGCAGCGTTGACGGACAGGGGCCCTACGAGCAGTACTTC,CSVDGQGPYEQYF
TRBJ2-3,TRBV7-9,TRBD1,-,TGTGCCGGAAACCGGGACAGAAACTTTGCTAGCACAGATACGCAGTATTTT,CAGNRDRNFASTDTQYF
TRBJ2-7,TRBV7-9,TRBD1,-,TGTGCCAGCAGATCCACGACCGGGACAGATGATTACGAGCAGTACTTC,CASRSTTGTDDYEQYF
TRBJ2-5,TRBV14,-,-,TGTGCCAGCAGCCAAGGGGCGGGCCCCCAAGAGACCCAGTACTTC,CASSQGAGPQETQYF
TRBJ2-7,TRBV6-2/TRBV6-3,-,-,TGTGCCAGCAGTTACCTATCCGGGGCCCATTACGAGCAGTACTTC,CASSYLSGAHYEQYF
TRBJ1-1,TRBV20-1,-,-,TGCAGTGGTGCGTTGAACACTGAAGCTTTCTTT,CSGALNTEAFF
TRBJ1-5,TRBV4-2,-,-,TGTGCCAGCAGCCAAGACAGAACGTTTAGCAATCAGCCCCAGCATTTT,CASSQDRTFSNQPQHF
TRBJ2-1,TRBV7-8,-,-,TGTGCCAGCAGCTTAGACAGGGTAAATGAGCAGTTCTTC,CASSLDRVNEQFF
TRBJ2-1,TRBV2,-,-,TGTGCCAGCAGTGAAGGCGGACAGCCTTACAATGAGCAGTTCTTC,CASSEGGQPYNEQFF
TRBJ1-1,TRBV6-5,-,-,TGTGCCAGCAGAGAAGGGATTTCTGAAGCTTTCTTT,CASREGISEAFF
TRBJ1-4,TRBV19,-,-,TGTGCCAGTAATTCAGGACTTAATGAAAAACTGTTTTTT,CASNSGLNEKLFF
TRBJ2-1,TRBV19,-,-,TGTGCCAGTAGTATAGAGGGGAGCTCCTACAATGAGCAGTTCTTC,CASSIEGSSYNEQFF
TRBJ2-5,TRBV5-5,TRBD2,-,TGTGCCAGCAGCTCACCGACTAGCGCAGAAGAGACCCAGTACTTC,CASSSPTSAEETQYF